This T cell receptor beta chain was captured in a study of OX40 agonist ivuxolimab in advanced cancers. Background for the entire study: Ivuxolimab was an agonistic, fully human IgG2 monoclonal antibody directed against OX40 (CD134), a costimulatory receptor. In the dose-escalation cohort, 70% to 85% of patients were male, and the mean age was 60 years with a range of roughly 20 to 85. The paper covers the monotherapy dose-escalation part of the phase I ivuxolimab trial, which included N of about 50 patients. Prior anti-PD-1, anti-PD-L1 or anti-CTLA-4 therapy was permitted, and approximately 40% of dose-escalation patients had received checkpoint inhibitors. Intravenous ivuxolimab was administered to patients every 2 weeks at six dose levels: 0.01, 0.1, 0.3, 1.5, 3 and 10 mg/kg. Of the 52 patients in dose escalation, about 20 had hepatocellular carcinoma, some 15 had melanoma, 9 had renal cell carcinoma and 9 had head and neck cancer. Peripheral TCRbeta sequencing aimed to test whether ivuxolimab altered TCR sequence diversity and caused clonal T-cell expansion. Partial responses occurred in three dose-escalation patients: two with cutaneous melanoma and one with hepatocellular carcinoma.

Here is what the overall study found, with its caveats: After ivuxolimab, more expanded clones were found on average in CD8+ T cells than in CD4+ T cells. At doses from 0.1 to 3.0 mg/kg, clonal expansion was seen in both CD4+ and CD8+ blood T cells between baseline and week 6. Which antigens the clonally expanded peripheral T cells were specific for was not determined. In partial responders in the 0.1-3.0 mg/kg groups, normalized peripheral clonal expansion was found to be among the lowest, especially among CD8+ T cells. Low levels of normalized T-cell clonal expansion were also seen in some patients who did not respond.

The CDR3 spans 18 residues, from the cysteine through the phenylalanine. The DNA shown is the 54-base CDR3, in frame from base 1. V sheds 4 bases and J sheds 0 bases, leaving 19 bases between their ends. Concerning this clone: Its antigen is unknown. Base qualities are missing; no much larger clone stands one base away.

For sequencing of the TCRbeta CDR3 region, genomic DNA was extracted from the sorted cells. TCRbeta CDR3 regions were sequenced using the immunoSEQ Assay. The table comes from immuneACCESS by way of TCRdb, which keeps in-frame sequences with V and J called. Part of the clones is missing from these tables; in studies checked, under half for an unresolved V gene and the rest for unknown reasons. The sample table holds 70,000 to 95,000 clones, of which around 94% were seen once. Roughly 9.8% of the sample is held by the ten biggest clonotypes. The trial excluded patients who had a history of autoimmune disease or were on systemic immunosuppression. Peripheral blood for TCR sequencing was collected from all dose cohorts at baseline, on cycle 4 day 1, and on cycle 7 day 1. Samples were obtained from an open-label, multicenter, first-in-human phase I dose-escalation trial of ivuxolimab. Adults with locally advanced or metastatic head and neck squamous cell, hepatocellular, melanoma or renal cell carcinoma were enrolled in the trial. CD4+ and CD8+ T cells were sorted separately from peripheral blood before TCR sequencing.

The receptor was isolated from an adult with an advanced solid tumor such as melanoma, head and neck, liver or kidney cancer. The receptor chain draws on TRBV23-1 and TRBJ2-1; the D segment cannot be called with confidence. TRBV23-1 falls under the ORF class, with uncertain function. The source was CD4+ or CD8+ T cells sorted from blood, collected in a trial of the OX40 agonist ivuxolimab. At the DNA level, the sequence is TGCGCCAGCAGTCCCTTTCGGGTTGTCCATAGCTCCTACAATGAGCAGTTCTTC. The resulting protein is CASSPFRVVHSSYNEQFF.